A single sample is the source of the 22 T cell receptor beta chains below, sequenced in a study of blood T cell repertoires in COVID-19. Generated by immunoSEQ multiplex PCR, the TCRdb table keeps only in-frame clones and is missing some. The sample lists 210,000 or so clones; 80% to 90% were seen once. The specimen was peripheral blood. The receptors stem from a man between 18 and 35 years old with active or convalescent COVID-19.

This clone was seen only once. The CDR3 region has the DNA TGTGCCTGGAGTGGGGGAGGGAAGGCCTACGAGCAGTACTTC. As protein: CAWSGGGKAYEQYF. This chain links TRBV30 with TRBJ2-7, with 7 bases that match TRBD2. Germline lookup yields CDR1 GTSNPN and CDR2 SVGIG (reference sequence). The CDR3 contains 14 residues. V lost 1 base, J lost 2 bases, and 5 bases stayed unmatched.

In DNA form, the CDR3 reads TGTGCCAGCACCCCACAGGGTTCGGGGCAAGAGACCCAGTACTTC. The encoded protein is CASTPQGSGQETQYF. The gene calls are TRBV6-5 and TRBJ2-5; the D gene is possibly TRBD1 (6 bases). The germline gives CDR1 MNHEY, CDR2 SVGAGI. The CDR3 contains 15 residues. Trimming left V 7 bases short and J 2 bases short, with 17 bases between.

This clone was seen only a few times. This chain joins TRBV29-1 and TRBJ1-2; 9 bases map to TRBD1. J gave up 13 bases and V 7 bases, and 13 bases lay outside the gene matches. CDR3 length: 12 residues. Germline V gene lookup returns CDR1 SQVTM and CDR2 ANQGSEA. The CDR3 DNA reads TGCAGCGCCACAGGGGGCGCATTAAAAGGCACCTTC. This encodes CSATGGALKGTF.

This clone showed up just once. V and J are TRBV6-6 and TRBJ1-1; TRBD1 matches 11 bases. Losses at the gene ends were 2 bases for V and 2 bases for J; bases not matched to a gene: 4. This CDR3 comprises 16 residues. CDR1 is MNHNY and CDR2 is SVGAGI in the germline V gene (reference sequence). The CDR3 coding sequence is TGTGCCAGCAGTTACCCGGACAGGGGGCTTAACACTGAAGCTTTCTTT. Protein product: CASSYPDRGLNTEAFF.

CDR3 sequence reads: CASGQARADTQYF. The CDR3 nucleotides read TGTGCCAGTGGACAGGCGCGGGCAGATACGCAGTATTTT. This chain links TRBV6-5 with TRBJ2-3, with 7 positions matching TRBD1. The length of the CDR3 is 13 residues. V shed 9 bases, J shed 4 bases, and the junction held 7 bases outside the gene matches. Germline lookup yields CDR1 MNHEY and CDR2 SVGAGI.

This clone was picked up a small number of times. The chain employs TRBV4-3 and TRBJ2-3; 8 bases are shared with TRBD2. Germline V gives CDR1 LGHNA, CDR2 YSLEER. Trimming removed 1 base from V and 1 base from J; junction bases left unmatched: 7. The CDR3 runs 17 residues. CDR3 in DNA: TGCGCCAGCAGCCAAGCCCGCCCGGGACTAGGCACAGATACGCAGTATTTT. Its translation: CASSQARPGLGTDTQYF.

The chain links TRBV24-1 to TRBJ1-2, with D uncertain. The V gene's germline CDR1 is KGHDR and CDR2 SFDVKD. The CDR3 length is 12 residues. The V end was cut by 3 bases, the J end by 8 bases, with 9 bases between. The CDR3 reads CATSDPLLGYTF. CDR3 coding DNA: TGTGCCACCAGTGATCCCCTTTTGGGCTACACCTTC.

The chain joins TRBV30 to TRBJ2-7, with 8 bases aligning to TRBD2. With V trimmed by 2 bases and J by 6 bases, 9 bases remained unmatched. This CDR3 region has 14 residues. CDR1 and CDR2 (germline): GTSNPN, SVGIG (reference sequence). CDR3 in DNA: TGTGCCTGGAGTAGGGGAGCGGGAGCCGGCGAGCAGTACTTC. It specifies CAWSRGAGAGEQYF.

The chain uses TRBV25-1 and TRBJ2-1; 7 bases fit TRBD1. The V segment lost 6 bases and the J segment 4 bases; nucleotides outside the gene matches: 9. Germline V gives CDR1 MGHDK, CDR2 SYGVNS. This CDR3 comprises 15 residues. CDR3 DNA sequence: TGTGCCAGCAGGTCAGGGGGTCGTTCTTACAATGAGCAGTTCTTC. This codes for CASRSGGRSYNEQFF.

The CDR3 reads CATSDPGGRDGDTQYF. DNA for the CDR3: TGTGCCACCAGTGACCCCGGGGGACGGGACGGGGATACGCAGTATTTT. The V gene is TRBV24-1, the J gene TRBJ2-3; the D gene is possibly TRBD2 (6 bases). Germline V CDR1 and CDR2: KGHDR, SFDVKD. V was cut by 4 bases and J by 6 bases, with 19 bases left in between. The CDR3 sequence is 16 residues long.

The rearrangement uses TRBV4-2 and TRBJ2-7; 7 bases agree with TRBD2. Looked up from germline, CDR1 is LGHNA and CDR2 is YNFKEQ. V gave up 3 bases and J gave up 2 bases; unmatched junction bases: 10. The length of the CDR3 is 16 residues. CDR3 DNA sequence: TGTGCCAGCAGCCAGACACTAGCGAACCATCCCTACGAGCAGTACTTC. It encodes CASSQTLANHPYEQYF.

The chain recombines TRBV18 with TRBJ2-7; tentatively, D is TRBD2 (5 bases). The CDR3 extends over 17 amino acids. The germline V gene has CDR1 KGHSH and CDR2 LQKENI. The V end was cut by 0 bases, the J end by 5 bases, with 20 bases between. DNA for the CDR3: TGTGCCAGCTCACCACCAGTTCGACGCGGGTATAGCAACGAGCAGTACTTC. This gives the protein CASSPPVRRGYSNEQYF.

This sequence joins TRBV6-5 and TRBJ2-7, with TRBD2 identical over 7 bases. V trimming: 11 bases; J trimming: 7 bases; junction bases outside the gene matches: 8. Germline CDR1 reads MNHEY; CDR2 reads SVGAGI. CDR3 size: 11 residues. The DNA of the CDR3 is TGTGCCGGACGACTAGCAGAAGAGCAGTACTTC. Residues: CAGRLAEEQYF.

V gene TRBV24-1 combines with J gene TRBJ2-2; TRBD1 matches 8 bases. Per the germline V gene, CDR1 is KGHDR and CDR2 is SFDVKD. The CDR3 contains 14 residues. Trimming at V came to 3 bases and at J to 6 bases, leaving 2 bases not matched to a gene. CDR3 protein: CATSDPRGPGELFF. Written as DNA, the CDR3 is TGTGCCACCAGTGATCCCAGGGGGCCCGGGGAGCTGTTTTTT.

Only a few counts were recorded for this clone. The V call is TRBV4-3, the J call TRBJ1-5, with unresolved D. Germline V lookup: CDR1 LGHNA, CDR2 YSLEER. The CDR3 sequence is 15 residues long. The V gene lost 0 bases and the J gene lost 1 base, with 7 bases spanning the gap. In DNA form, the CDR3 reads TGCGCCAGCAGCCAAGATTCCGGGAGCAATCAGCCCCAGCATTTT. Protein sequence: CASSQDSGSNQPQHF.

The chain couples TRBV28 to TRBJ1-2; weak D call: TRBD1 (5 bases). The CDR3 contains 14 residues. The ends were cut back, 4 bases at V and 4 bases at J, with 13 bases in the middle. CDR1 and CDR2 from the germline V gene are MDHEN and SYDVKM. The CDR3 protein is CASSYLDRIYGYTF. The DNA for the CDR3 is TGTGCCAGCAGTTACCTAGACAGAATCTATGGCTACACCTTC.

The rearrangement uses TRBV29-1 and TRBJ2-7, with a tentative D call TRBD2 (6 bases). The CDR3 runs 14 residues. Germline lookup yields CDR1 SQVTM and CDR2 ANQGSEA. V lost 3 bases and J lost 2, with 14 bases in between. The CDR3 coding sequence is TGCAGCGTTGAGTGGAGGGGTCGGCCCTACGAGCAGTACTTC. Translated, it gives CSVEWRGRPYEQYF.

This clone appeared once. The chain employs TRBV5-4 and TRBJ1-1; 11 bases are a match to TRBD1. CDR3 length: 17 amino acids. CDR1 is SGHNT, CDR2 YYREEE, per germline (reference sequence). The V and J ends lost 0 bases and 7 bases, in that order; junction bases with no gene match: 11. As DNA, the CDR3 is TGTGCCAGCAGCTTGGATTTGGACAGGGGGCGGAGGGATGAAGCTTTCTTT. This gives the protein CASSLDLDRGRRDEAFF.

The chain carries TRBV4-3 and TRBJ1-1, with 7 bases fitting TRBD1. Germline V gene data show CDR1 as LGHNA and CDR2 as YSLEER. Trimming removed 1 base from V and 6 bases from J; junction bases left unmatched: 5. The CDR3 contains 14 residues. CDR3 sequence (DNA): TGCGCCAGCAGCCAAGGAGACAGGGCCCCTGAAGCTTTCTTT. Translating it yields CASSQGDRAPEAFF.

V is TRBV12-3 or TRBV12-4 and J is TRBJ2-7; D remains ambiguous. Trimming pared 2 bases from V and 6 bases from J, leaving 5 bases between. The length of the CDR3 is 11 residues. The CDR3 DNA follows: TGTGCCAGCAGTTTACAGTCCGAGCAGTACTTC. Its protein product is CASSLQSEQYF.

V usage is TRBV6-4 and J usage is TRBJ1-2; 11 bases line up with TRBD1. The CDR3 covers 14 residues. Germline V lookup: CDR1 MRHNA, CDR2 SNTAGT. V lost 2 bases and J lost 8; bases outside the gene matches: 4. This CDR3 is CASSDPGQGDGYTF. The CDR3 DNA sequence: TGTGCCAGCAGTGACCCGGGACAGGGGGACGGCTACACCTTC.

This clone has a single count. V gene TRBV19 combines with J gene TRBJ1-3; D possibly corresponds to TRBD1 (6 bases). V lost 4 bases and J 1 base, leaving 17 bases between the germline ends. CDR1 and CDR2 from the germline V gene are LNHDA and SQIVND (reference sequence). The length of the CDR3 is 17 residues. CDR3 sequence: CASSKQGSLFSGNTIYF. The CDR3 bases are TGTGCCAGTAGTAAACAGGGAAGCCTCTTTTCTGGAAACACCATATATTTT. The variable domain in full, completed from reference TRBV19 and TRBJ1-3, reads DGGITQSPKYLFRKEGQNVTLSCEQNLNHDAMYWYRQDPGQGLRLIYYSQIVNDFQKGDIAEGYSVSREKKESFPLTVTSAQKNPTAFYLCASSKQGSLFSGNTIYFGEGSWLTVV.